The 20 T cell receptor beta chains presented below share a single source sample, sequenced in a study of early T cells in non-severe SARS-CoV-2 infection. TCRdb re-called the 5' RACE reads with MiXCR, one entry per CDR3 protein. Altogether approximately 70,000 distinct CDR3 sequences are present, roughly 12% being singletons, with the ten largest covering 2.5% to 3.5%. The sequenced sample was whole blood, obtained at baseline. Receptor source: an adult who was a healthcare worker with PCR-confirmed SARS-CoV-2 infection or an uninfected control (not recorded which).

This clonotype turned up a few times. The rearrangement joins TRBV7-6 to TRBJ2-5; TRBD1 matches 7 bases. There are 14 residues in the CDR3. The ends lost 4 bases at V and 9 bases at J; junction bases unmatched: 11. Germline CDR1 and CDR2: SGHVS and FNYEAQ. The CDR3 protein is CASSSDRANGPQYF. The CDR3 DNA sequence: TGTGCCAGCAGCTCAGACAGGGCTAACGGCCCCCAGTACTTC. The whole variable domain, remainder taken from reference TRBV7-6 and TRBJ2-5, is GAGVSQSPRYKVTKRGQDVALRCDPISGHVSLYWYRQALGQGPEFLTYFNYEAQQDKSGLPNDRFSAERPEGSISTLTIQRTEQRDSAMYRCASSSDRANGPQYFGPGTRLLVL.

Only a few counts were recorded for this clonotype. The V and J genes are TRBV18 and TRBJ1-6; D call uncertain. CDR3 length equals 16 residues. The germline V and J ends were trimmed by 4 bases and 7 bases, with 17 bases remaining between them. Per the germline V gene, CDR1 is KGHSH and CDR2 is LQKENI. CDR3 sequence: CASSQLGGKDNSPLHF. In DNA, the CDR3 is TGTGCCAGCTCACAACTAGGTGGAAAAGACAATTCACCCCTCCACTTT.

V is TRBV10-3 and J is TRBJ2-3; the D is unclear. Trimming took off 2 bases at V and 1 base at J, with 1 base between the two ends. The CDR3 has 12 amino acids. CDR1 and CDR2 (germline): ENHRY, SYGVKD. CDR3 loop: CAISERTDTQYF. CDR3 in DNA: TGTGCCATCAGTGAGCGCACAGATACGCAGTATTTT.

The chain links TRBV6-2 or TRBV6-3 to TRBJ1-1; TRBD1 aligns across 9 bases. CDR1 is MNHEY, CDR2 SVGEGT, per germline. The CDR3 spans 13 residues. V lost 8 bases and J lost 3; bases outside the gene matches: 4. CDR3 sequence (DNA): TGTGCCAGCCGGGACAGGGAATACACTGAAGCTTTCTTT. Translated: CASRDREYTEAFF.

V usage is TRBV7-2 and J usage is TRBJ1-3; tentative D call: TRBD1 (6 bases). Per the germline V gene, CDR1 is SGHTA and CDR2 is FQGNSA. The CDR3 covers 15 residues. V lost 7 bases, J lost 4 bases, and 17 bases lay in between. The CDR3 nucleotides are TGTGCCAGCACCCTAGGCCGGGGGACAGGAAACACCATATATTTT. Its translation: CASTLGRGTGNTIYF.

The CDR3 nucleotides are TGTGCCAGCAGCTTGACAGACTGGGGATCACCCCTCCACTTT. It encodes CASSLTDWGSPLHF. The chain has TRBV5-5 and TRBJ1-6; no clear D gene. V lost 1 base and J 10 bases, leaving 12 bases between the germline ends. Germline CDR1 is SGHKS and CDR2 is YYEKEE (reference sequence). The CDR3 is 14 residues long.

This clonotype has ten or more counts. The chain combines TRBV7-3 with TRBJ2-1; D gene unclear. V was trimmed by 3 bases and J by 6 bases, leaving 9 bases between them. This CDR3 region has 13 residues. The germline V gene encodes CDR1 SGHTA and CDR2 FQGTGA. The CDR3 DNA reads as TGTGCCAGCAGCTTTTACACATCCAATGAGCAGTTCTTC. It yields the protein CASSFYTSNEQFF.

In its sample, this clonotype was seen many times. The CDR3 here is CASGGQGNSYEQYF. In DNA form, the CDR3 reads TGTGCCAGCGGCGGACAGGGCAACTCCTACGAGCAGTACTTC. The chain employs TRBV2 and TRBJ2-7; TRBD1 aligns across 8 bases. V gave up 8 bases and J gave up 0 bases; unmatched junction bases: 6. This CDR3 region has 14 residues. CDR1 SNHLY and CDR2 FYNNEI come from the germline V gene.

In this sample, this clonotype turned up a few times. The chain uses TRBV28 and TRBJ2-1; TRBD1 matches at 7 bases. CDR3 length equals 13 residues. J was trimmed by 11 bases and V by 3 bases; bases with no gene match: 7. Germline V gene data show CDR1 as MDHEN and CDR2 as SYDVKM. CDR3 nucleotides: TGTGCCAGCAGTTTGGTCCAGGGGGTTCAGCAGTTCTTC. It yields the protein CASSLVQGVQQFF.

There are a few counts of this clonotype. The chain has TRBV28 and TRBJ2-7; weak D call: TRBD1 (6 bases). The germline gives CDR1 MDHEN, CDR2 SYDVKM. The CDR3 is 15 amino acids. Deletions cut 6 bases from V and 2 bases from J, with 17 bases between. In nucleotides, the CDR3 is TGTGCCAGCAGCCAACTCACCGGGACAACCTACGAGCAGTACTTC. Its translation is CASSQLTGTTYEQYF.

The rearrangement joins TRBV27 to TRBJ2-7; 8 nucleotides match TRBD1. The CDR3 is 15 amino acids. Germline values: CDR1 MNHEY, CDR2 SMNVEV (reference sequence). V lost 1 base and J lost 5; bases outside the gene matches: 7. CDR3 nucleotide sequence: TGTGCCAGCAGTTTATGGTCGGGACAGGCAAACGAGCAGTACTTC. It translates to CASSLWSGQANEQYF.

The rearrangement joins TRBV11-2 to TRBJ2-1; D call uncertain. The CDR3 is 11 residues long. CDR1 is SGHAT and CDR2 is FQNNGV in the germline V gene. With 4 bases removed from V and 8 bases from J, the gap between germline ends came to 6 bases. CDR3 protein: CASSSLDEQFF. CDR3 nucleotides: TGTGCCAGCAGCTCCCTCGATGAGCAGTTCTTC.

The chain combines TRBV29-1 with TRBJ1-1; D not certain. This CDR3 region has 14 residues. The V end was cut by 5 bases, the J end by 5 bases, with 18 bases between. In germline, CDR1 is SQVTM, CDR2 ANQGSEA. The CDR3 DNA sequence: TGCAGCGTTATTGCAGCTCAAAGTGGGACTGAAGCTTTCTTT. Its protein product is CSVIAAQSGTEAFF.

This clonotype has only a few counts. The chain recombines TRBV2 with TRBJ2-7, with 7 bases identical to TRBD1. Germline V gives CDR1 SNHLY, CDR2 FYNNEI. The V segment lost 4 bases and the J segment 6 bases; nucleotides outside the gene matches: 0. The CDR3 contains 11 residues. The DNA for the CDR3 is TGTGCCAGCAGTGGGGACAGCGAGCAGTACTTC. Its translation is CASSGDSEQYF.

This clonotype was observed many times. The rearrangement uses TRBV28 and TRBJ2-3; 9 nucleotides line up with TRBD2. Germline CDR1 reads MDHEN; CDR2 reads SYDVKM. The CDR3 totals 15 residues. The J segment lost 2 bases and the V segment lost 5 bases, leaving 5 bases of the junction unmatched. The CDR3 bases are TGTGCCAGCAGTCCCCAGCGGGGGGTCACAGATACGCAGTATTTT. Translation gives CASSPQRGVTDTQYF.

The J gene is TRBJ2-2, the V gene TRBV5-1, with no clear D. Germline values: CDR1 SGHRS, CDR2 YFSETQ. The CDR3 covers 15 residues. V gave up 0 bases and J gave up 1 base, with 7 bases separating them. CDR3 sequence: CASSLALENTGELFF. The CDR3 DNA follows: TGCGCCAGCAGCTTGGCCTTGGAGAACACCGGGGAGCTGTTTTTT.

This clonotype was counted at least ten times. The chain joins TRBV19 to TRBJ1-5, with D uncertain. This CDR3 has 17 amino acids. The germline V and J ends were trimmed by 6 bases and 0 bases, with 18 bases remaining between them. Per germline, CDR1 LNHDA and CDR2 SQIVND (reference sequence). The CDR3 DNA sequence: TGTGCCAGTAGCCCCGGGGATTGGGTCTATAGCAATCAGCCCCAGCATTTT. Translating it yields CASSPGDWVYSNQPQHF.

This clonotype was detected only a few times. The genes are TRBV2 and TRBJ1-5; D perhaps matches TRBD1 (6 bases). Germline values: CDR1 SNHLY, CDR2 FYNNEI. The V gene lost 8 bases and the J gene lost 3 bases, with 8 bases spanning the gap. The CDR3 is 12 residues long. The CDR3 bases are TGTGCCAGCCGGACAGACAATCAGCCCCAGCATTTT. This translates into CASRTDNQPQHF.

This clonotype was detected many times. CDR3: CASSEVGLGLRETQYF. CDR3 DNA: TGTGCCAGCAGTGAAGTTGGACTAGGGTTGCGAGAGACCCAGTACTTC. This chain joins TRBV6-1 and TRBJ2-5; 7 nucleotides line up with TRBD2. The germline V gene has CDR1 MNHNS and CDR2 SASEGT. The J segment lost 4 bases and the V segment lost 1 base, leaving 9 bases of the junction unmatched. The CDR3 is 16 amino acids.

A few counts support this clonotype. V gene TRBV11-2 combines with J gene TRBJ2-3; D possibly corresponds to TRBD1 (7 bases). Trimming shortened V by 2 bases and J by 3 bases, and 18 bases separated the two germline ends. The germline V gene has CDR1 SGHAT and CDR2 FQNNGV. This CDR3 spans 17 amino acids. CDR3 bases: TGTGCCAGCAGCTTAAGGCGGTGGGCAGGGGGGACAGATACGCAGTATTTT. It is translated as CASSLRRWAGGTDTQYF.